The 10 T cell receptor beta chains below come from one sample, sequenced in a study of T cell responses to AZD1222 COVID-19 vaccine. The data were produced by immunoSEQ multiplex PCR, yet TCRdb's version contains in-frame clones alone and is incomplete. The table lists roughly 150,000 clones, roughly 91% of them singletons, with approximately 6.2% in the top ten. The material was peripheral blood, obtained 28 days after the second AZD1222 dose. Receptors were obtained from an adult who received the AZD1222 COVID-19 vaccine.

This sequence joins TRBV9 and TRBJ2-7; the D gene is possibly TRBD2 (5 bases). Germline V gene data show CDR1 as SGDLS and CDR2 as YYNGEE. V was pared by 3 bases and J by 4 bases, with 20 bases between. The CDR3 is 16 residues long. In DNA, the CDR3 is TGTGCCAGCAGCGGAGGACTTGCCCCGGGGATATACGAGCAGTACTTC. It codes for CASSGGLAPGIYEQYF.

This chain uses TRBV5-1 with TRBJ2-2, with D unclear. Looked up from germline, CDR1 is SGHRS and CDR2 is YFSETQ. Trimming cost V 2 bases and J 3 bases, with 8 bases left between them. The CDR3 spans 14 residues. For the CDR3, the DNA is TGCGCCAGCAGCTTCGGATCGGACACCGGGGAGCTGTTTTTT. This encodes CASSFGSDTGELFF.

The rearrangement links TRBV10-3 to TRBJ1-4; TRBD1 matches 8 bases. CDR1 and CDR2 from the germline V gene are ENHRY and SYGVKD. The junction had 15 bases not matched to a gene; V was cut back by 2 bases and J by 7 bases. This CDR3 spans 18 amino acids. The CDR3 DNA follows: TGTGCCATCAGTGAGCGTCCTCCAGGACAGGGTCTGATTGAAAAACTGTTTTTT. Protein product: CAISERPPGQGLIEKLFF.

This clone was seen a handful of times. CDR3 in amino acids: CATGRDNTQYF. DNA for the CDR3: TGTGCCACAGGGAGGGATAATACGCAGTATTTT. The gene calls are TRBV10-3 and TRBJ2-3, with 7 bases identical to TRBD2. CDR1 ENHRY and CDR2 SYGVKD come from the germline V gene. The CDR3 totals 11 residues. Trimming removed 10 bases from V and 7 bases from J; junction bases left unmatched: 5.

The chain employs TRBV7-2 and TRBJ1-2, with D perhaps TRBD1 (6 bases). CDR3 size: 14 residues. Germline loops: CDR1 SGHTA, CDR2 FQGNSA. Trimming shortened V by 1 base and J by 4 bases, and 10 bases separated the two germline ends. In nucleotides, the CDR3 is TGTGCCAGCAGCTTAGAAACAGGGCCCTATGGCTACACCTTC. This encodes CASSLETGPYGYTF.

V is TRBV7-9 and J is TRBJ1-6, with D possibly TRBD1 on 6 matching bases. The CDR3 consists of 16 residues. Germline values: CDR1 SEHNR, CDR2 FQNEAQ (reference sequence). Trimming left V 1 base short and J 9 bases short, with 16 bases between. In nucleotides, the CDR3 is TGTGCCAGCAGCTTAGGAAAACAGGGATCTGGTTCACCCCTCCACTTT. Residues: CASSLGKQGSGSPLHF.

The J gene is TRBJ2-7, the V gene TRBV3-1 (or the pseudogene TRBV3-2), with 7 bases that match TRBD1. The CDR3 is 17 amino acids. J lost 8 bases, V lost 4 bases, and 20 bases had no gene match. The germline V gene has CDR1 LGHDT and CDR2 YNNKEL (reference sequence). In DNA form, the CDR3 reads TGTGCCAGCAGCCGAGAAGGGGGACAGAGACTACGTGGGAAGCAGTACTTC. Translated: CASSREGGQRLRGKQYF.

The count of this clone is one. V gene TRBV6-1 combines with J gene TRBJ2-1; TRBD1 is a possible D gene (6 bases). Germline CDR1 is MNHNS and CDR2 is SASEGT. CDR3 length equals 13 residues. V dropped 3 bases and J dropped 5 bases, with 8 bases sitting between them. CDR3 sequence: CASSENRDNEQFF. CDR3 DNA sequence: TGTGCCAGCAGTGAGAACAGGGACAATGAGCAGTTCTTC.

CDR3 in DNA: TGTGCCAGTAGTACCCCTCGGGGGGTGGATAGCAATCAGCCCCAGCATTTT. Translation gives CASSTPRGVDSNQPQHF. The V gene is TRBV19, the J gene TRBJ1-5, with D possibly being TRBD1 (5 bases). Germline assignment: CDR1 LNHDA and CDR2 SQIVND (reference sequence). V gave up 4 bases and J gave up 0 bases, with 16 bases separating them. This CDR3 contains 17 residues.

V and J are TRBV28 and TRBJ1-5; 7 nucleotides agree with TRBD1. The CDR3 extends over 14 amino acids. From germline, CDR1 is MDHEN and CDR2 SYDVKM. The V gene end was trimmed by 5 bases and the J gene end by 11 bases; junction bases not matched to a gene: 12. The CDR3 loop reads CASSVDTGVKAQHF. The CDR3 DNA sequence: TGTGCCAGCAGTGTGGATACAGGGGTCAAGGCCCAGCATTTT.